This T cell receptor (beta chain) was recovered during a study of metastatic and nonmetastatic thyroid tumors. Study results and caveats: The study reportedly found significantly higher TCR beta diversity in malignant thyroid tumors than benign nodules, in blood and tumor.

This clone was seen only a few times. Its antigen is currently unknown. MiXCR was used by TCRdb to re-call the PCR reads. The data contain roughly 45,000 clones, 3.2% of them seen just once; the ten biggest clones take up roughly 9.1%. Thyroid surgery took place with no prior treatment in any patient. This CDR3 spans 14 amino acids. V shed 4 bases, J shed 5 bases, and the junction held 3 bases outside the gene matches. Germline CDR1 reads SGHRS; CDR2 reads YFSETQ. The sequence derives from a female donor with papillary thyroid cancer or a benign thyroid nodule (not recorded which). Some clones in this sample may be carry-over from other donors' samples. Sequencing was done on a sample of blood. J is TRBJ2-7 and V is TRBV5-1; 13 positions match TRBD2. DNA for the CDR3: TGCGCCAGCAGCACCGGGACTAGCGGGAACGAGCAGTACTTC. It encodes CASSTGTSGNEQYF.